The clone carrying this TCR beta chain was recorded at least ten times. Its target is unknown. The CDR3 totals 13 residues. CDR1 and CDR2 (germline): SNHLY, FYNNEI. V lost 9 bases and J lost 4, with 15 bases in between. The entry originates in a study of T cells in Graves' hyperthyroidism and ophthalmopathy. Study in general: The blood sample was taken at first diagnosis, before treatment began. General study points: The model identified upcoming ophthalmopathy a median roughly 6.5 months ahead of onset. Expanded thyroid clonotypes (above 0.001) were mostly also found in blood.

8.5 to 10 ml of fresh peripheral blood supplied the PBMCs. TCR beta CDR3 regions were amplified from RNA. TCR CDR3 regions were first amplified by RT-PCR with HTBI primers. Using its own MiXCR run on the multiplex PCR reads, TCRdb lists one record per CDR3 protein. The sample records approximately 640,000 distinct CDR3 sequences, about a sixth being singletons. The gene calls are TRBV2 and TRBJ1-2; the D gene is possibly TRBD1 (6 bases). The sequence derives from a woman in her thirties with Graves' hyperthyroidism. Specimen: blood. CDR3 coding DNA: TGTGCCAGAACGAAATTGGACAGCTATGGCTACACCTTC. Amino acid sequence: CARTKLDSYGYTF.